The 18 T cell receptor beta chains given below trace back to one sample, sequenced in a study of regulatory T cells in long-lasting Graves disease. The time point denotes: persistent/refractory GD, antithyroid drugs over 5 years with positive TRAb. After RNA was extracted from PBMCs, the TCR library was made from it. The authors built TCR beta libraries using iRepertoire HTBI primers and Arm-PCR of CDR3 regions. TCRdb fed the multiplex PCR reads into MiXCR, producing one record per CDR3 protein. In the table there are about 460,000 distinct CDR3 sequences, 22% of which are singletons. This specimen was peripheral blood mononuclear cells (PBMCs), taken when the disease was refractory, from a patient treated with antithyroid drugs. The receptors here all came from a female donor with Graves disease.

The gene calls are TRBV6-1 and TRBJ2-3, with 12 bases identical to TRBD1. V was clipped by 6 bases and J by 6 bases; unmatched bases: 7. This CDR3 spans 15 amino acids. Germline assignment: CDR1 MNHNS and CDR2 SASEGT. The CDR3 protein is CASSSLGQGADTQYF. CDR3 sequence (DNA): TGTGCCAGCAGCAGTTTGGGACAGGGGGCTGATACGCAGTATTTT.

This clonotype showed up many times. Here the CDR3 DNA reads TGTGCCAGCATACGGAATACAGGGGGCGCCTATGGCTACACCTTC. Translating gives CASIRNTGGAYGYTF. The chain links TRBV12-3 or TRBV12-4 to TRBJ1-2; 9 nucleotides line up with TRBD1. The CDR3 totals 15 residues. V lost 7 bases to trimming and J lost 4 bases; unmatched junction nucleotides: 10.

Many counts were recorded for this clonotype. The rearrangement joins TRBV6-2 or TRBV6-3 to TRBJ1-1, with 10 bases aligning to TRBD1. Germline V gene sequence: CDR1 MNHEY, CDR2 SVGEGT. This CDR3 contains 14 residues. Trimming took 7 bases from V and 11 from J; bases not matched to a gene: 13. The CDR3 DNA is TGTGCCAGCAACAAACCCGGGACAGGGGTATTGGCTTTCTTT. Encoded protein: CASNKPGTGVLAFF.

V and J are TRBV24-1 and TRBJ2-3, with 7 bases identical to TRBD2. With 6 bases clipped from V and 2 bases from J, the junction kept 10 bases outside the gene matches. CDR3 length: 16 residues. The germline CDR1 and CDR2 sequences are KGHDR and SFDVKD. The CDR3 coding sequence is TGTGCCACCAGTTCGCCGGGGCGGGGGTCCACAGATACGCAGTATTTT. Translated: CATSSPGRGSTDTQYF.

This clonotype came up a few times. The V call is TRBV7-3, the J call TRBJ2-2; D might be TRBD2 (7 bases). V was shortened by 4 bases and J by 7 bases, with 19 bases between the two germline ends. The CDR3 contains 16 residues. Looked up from germline, CDR1 is SGHTA and CDR2 is FQGTGA. The CDR3 is CASSSVLGGPNGELFF. CDR3 coding DNA: TGTGCCAGCAGCTCCGTGTTGGGGGGGCCGAACGGGGAGCTGTTTTTT.

The table lists this clonotype with many counts. This chain links TRBV10-3 with TRBJ1-1, with 8 bases aligning to TRBD1. V trimming: 6 bases; J trimming: 5 bases; junction bases outside the gene matches: 5. This CDR3 has 13 amino acids. CDR1 and CDR2 (germline): ENHRY, SYGVKD. The CDR3: CAIRTDRGTEAFF. The CDR3 DNA reads as TGTGCCATCAGGACCGACAGGGGTACTGAAGCTTTCTTT.

This clonotype has more than one count but fewer than ten. The chain has TRBV6-2 or TRBV6-3 and TRBJ1-5; D gene ambiguous. The CDR3 is made up of 15 amino acids. Deletions cut 2 bases from V and 2 bases from J, with 10 bases between. CDR1 and CDR2 (germline): MNHEY, SVGEGT. As DNA, the CDR3 is TGTGCCAGCAGTTACAGCAGCCTAGGCAATCAGCCCCAGCATTTT. Translating gives CASSYSSLGNQPQHF.

This clonotype was picked up many times. This chain joins TRBV28 and TRBJ1-2; 9 bases align to TRBD1. This CDR3 is 14 amino acids long. In germline, CDR1 is MDHEN, CDR2 SYDVKM. V was pared by 4 bases and J by 7 bases, with 7 bases of the junction left unmatched. The CDR3 nucleotides are TGTGCCAGCAGTTACCGACAGGGGGGCGGTGGCTACACCTTC. As protein: CASSYRQGGGGYTF.

This clonotype was seen many times. This chain links TRBV12-3 or TRBV12-4 with TRBJ1-5; a weak D match, TRBD1 (6 bases). The ends were cut back, 5 bases at V and 6 bases at J, with 14 bases in the middle. This CDR3 has 14 residues. This CDR3 is CASSRNREGQPQHF. The CDR3 DNA is TGTGCCAGCAGTCGAAACAGGGAAGGTCAGCCCCAGCATTTT.

The CDR3 is CASSESVLRPQETQYF. CDR3 coding DNA: TGTGCCAGCAGTGAATCGGTGCTGCGGCCCCAAGAGACCCAGTACTTC. The rearrangement links TRBV6-1 to TRBJ2-5; D remains unclear. This CDR3 region has 16 residues. Trimming took off 2 bases at V and 1 base at J, with 14 bases between the two ends. Germline loops: CDR1 MNHNS, CDR2 SASEGT.

This clonotype was seen repeatedly, ten times or more. This chain uses TRBV11-2 with TRBJ1-4; 9 bases fit TRBD1. Trimming removed 0 bases from V and 9 bases from J; junction bases left unmatched: 5. Per germline, CDR1 SGHAT and CDR2 FQNNGV. The CDR3 runs 15 residues. CDR3 residues: CASSLDAQGAKKLFF. Written as DNA, the CDR3 is TGTGCCAGCAGCTTAGATGCACAGGGGGCGAAAAAACTGTTTTTT.

Details on this clonotype: A single base separates this from a much larger clone, so it may be a read error. The chain recombines TRBV7-3 with TRBJ2-3; D may be TRBD1 (5 bases). The ends were cut back, 2 bases at V and 4 bases at J, with 10 bases in the middle. The germline V gene has CDR1 SGHTA and CDR2 FQGTGA. The CDR3 contains 14 residues. The CDR3 nucleotides read TGTGCCAGCAGCTTAGAACAGGCGGCAGATACGCAGTATTTT. The encoded protein is CASSLEQAADTQYF.

This clonotype appeared a few times. This sequence joins TRBV5-1 and TRBJ1-2; 9 bases line up with TRBD1. The CDR3 sequence is 14 residues long. CDR1 and CDR2 (germline): SGHRS, YFSETQ. V lost 4 bases to trimming and J lost 2 bases; unmatched junction nucleotides: 3. CDR3 sequence reads: CASSTGGPNYGYTF. As DNA, the CDR3 is TGCGCCAGCAGCACAGGGGGCCCCAACTATGGCTACACCTTC.

This clonotype has only a few counts. The rearrangement joins TRBV14 to TRBJ1-1; no clear D. The V end lost 4 bases, the J end lost 0 bases, and 9 bases lay between the germline ends. Germline loops: CDR1 SGHDN, CDR2 FVKESK. The length of the CDR3 is 14 residues. The CDR3 loop is CASSPRAMNTEAFF. CDR3 in DNA: TGTGCCAGCAGCCCCCGGGCTATGAACACTGAAGCTTTCTTT.

At least ten counts were recorded for this clonotype. The CDR3 loop is CATTQGGGYTF. CDR3 sequence (DNA): TGTGCCACGACACAGGGTGGCGGCTACACCTTC. V is TRBV12-3 or TRBV12-4 and J is TRBJ1-2; D perhaps matches TRBD1 (6 bases). CDR3 length equals 11 residues. The V and J ends lost 10 bases and 8 bases respectively, with 14 bases between them.

Ten or more counts support this clonotype. This CDR3 is CASSLENTGELFF. DNA of the CDR3: TGTGCCAGCAGTTTGGAAAACACCGGGGAGCTGTTTTTT. The gene calls are TRBV27 and TRBJ2-2; D is uncertain. Trimming shortened V by 3 bases and J by 2 bases, and 4 bases separated the two germline ends. Germline V CDR1 and CDR2: MNHEY, SMNVEV (reference sequence). This CDR3 is 13 amino acids long.

This clonotype was counted a few times. The chain links TRBV20-1 to TRBJ2-7; 8 bases map to TRBD2. V shed 3 bases and J 3 bases; nucleotides not matched to a gene: 10. The CDR3 sequence is 15 residues long. The germline V gene has CDR1 DFQATT and CDR2 SNEGSKA (reference sequence). The DNA for the CDR3 is TGCAGTGCTAGGGGGGGTAGCGGGAACTACTACGAGCAGTACTTC. This sequence encodes CSARGGSGNYYEQYF.

This clonotype was found many times. V is TRBV20-1 and J is TRBJ1-1, with D perhaps matching TRBD1 (6 bases). CDR3 length: 16 amino acids. Germline V gene lookup returns CDR1 DFQATT and CDR2 SNEGSKA (reference sequence). V shed 0 bases and J shed 4 bases, with 18 bases lying between them. CDR3 region: CSAREMSGRGGTEAFF. The CDR3 nucleotides are TGCAGTGCTAGAGAAATGTCGGGCAGGGGTGGCACTGAAGCTTTCTTT.